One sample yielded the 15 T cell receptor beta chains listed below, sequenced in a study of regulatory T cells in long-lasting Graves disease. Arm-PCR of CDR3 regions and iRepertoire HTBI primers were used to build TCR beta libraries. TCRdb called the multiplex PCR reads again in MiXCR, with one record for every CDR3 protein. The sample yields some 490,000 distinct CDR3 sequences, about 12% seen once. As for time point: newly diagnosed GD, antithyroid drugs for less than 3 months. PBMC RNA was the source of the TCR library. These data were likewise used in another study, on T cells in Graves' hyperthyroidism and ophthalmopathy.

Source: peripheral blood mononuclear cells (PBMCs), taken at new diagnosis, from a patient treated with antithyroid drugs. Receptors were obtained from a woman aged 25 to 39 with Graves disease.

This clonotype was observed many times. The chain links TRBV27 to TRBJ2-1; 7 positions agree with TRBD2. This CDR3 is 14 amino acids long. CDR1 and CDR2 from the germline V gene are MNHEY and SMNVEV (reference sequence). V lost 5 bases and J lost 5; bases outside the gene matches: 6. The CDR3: CASSGYLADNEQFF. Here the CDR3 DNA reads TGTGCCAGCAGTGGGTACCTAGCGGACAATGAGCAGTTCTTC.

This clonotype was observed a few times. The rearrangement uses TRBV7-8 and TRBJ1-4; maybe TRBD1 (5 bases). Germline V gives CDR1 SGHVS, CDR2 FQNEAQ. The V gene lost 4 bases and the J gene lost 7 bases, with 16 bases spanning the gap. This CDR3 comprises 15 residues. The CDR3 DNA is TGTGCCAGCAGCTCGTACAGGACGCGCGGTGAAAAACTGTTTTTT. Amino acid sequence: CASSSYRTRGEKLFF.

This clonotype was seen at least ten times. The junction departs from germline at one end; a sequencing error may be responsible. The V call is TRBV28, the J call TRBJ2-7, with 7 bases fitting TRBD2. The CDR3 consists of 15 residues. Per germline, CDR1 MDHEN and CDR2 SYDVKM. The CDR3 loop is CASSPSGLGTYKQYF. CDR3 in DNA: TGTGCCAGCAGTCCTTCCGGACTAGGGACCTACAAGCAGTACTTC. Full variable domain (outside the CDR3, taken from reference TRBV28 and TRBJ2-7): DVKVTQSSRYLVKRTGEKVFLECVQDMDHENMFWYRQDPGLGLRLIYFSYDVKMKEKGDIPEGYSVSREKKERFSLILESASTNQTSMYLCASSPSGLGTYKQYFGPGTRLTVT.

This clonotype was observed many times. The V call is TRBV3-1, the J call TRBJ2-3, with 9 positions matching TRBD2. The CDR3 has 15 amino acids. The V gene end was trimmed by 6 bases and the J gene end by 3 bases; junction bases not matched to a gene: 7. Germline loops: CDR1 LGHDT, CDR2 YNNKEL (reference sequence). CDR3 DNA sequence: TGTGCCAGCAGTGGAAGCGGGAGGTTGACAGATACGCAGTATTTT. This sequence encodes CASSGSGRLTDTQYF.

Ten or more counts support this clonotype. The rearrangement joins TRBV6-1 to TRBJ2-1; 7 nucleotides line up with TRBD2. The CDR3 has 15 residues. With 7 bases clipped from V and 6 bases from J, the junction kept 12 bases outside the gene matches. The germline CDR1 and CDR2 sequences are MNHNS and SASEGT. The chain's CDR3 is CASTLGTTGSNEQFF. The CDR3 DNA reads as TGTGCCAGCACCCTAGGGACTACGGGTAGCAATGAGCAGTTCTTC.

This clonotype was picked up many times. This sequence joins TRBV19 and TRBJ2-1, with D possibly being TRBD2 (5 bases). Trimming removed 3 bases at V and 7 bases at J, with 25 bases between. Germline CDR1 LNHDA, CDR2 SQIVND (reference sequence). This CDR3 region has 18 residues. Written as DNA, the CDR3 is TGTGCCAGTAGTATGGCTAGCACCGTACCCCCCCTTCTAAATGAGCAGTTCTTC. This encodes CASSMASTVPPLLNEQFF.

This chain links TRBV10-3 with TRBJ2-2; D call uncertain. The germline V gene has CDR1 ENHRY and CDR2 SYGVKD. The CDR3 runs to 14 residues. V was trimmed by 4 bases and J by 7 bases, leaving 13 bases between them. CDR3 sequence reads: CAISGGPTNGELFF. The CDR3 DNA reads TGTGCCATCAGTGGCGGACCTACGAACGGGGAGCTGTTTTTT.

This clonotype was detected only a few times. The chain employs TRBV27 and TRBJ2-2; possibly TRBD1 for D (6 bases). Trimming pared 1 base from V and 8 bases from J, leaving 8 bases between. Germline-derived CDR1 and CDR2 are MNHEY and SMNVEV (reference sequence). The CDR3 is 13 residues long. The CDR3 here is CASSLFRGGELFF. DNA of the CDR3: TGTGCCAGCAGTTTATTTAGGGGGGGGGAGCTGTTTTTT.

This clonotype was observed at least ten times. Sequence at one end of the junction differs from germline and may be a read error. The CDR3, as DNA: TGTGCCAGCAGCCGTCAGGGGGGAGAGGCCCAGTACTTC. Translation: CASSRQGGEAQYF. The V gene is TRBV11-2, the J gene TRBJ2-5, with D possibly being TRBD1 (7 bases). Per the germline V gene, CDR1 is SGHAT and CDR2 is FQNNGV. CDR3 size: 13 residues.

This chain's CDR3 is CASSPISGAPGNTIYF. Here the CDR3 DNA reads TGCGCCAGCAGCCCCATCTCAGGGGCGCCGGGAAACACCATATATTTT. The chain joins TRBV4-1 to TRBJ1-3; TRBD1 might be the D (6 bases). The CDR3 is 16 residues long. Trimming pared 4 bases from V and 4 bases from J, leaving 17 bases between. Germline CDR1 and CDR2: MGHRA and YSYEKL.

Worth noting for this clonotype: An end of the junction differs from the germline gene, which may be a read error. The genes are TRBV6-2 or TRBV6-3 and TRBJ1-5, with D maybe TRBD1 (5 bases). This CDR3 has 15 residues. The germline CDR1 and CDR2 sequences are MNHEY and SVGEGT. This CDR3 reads CASRTTDYSNQPQHF. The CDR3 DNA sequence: TGTGCCAGCAGAACGACAGACTATAGCAATCAGCCCCAGCATTTC.

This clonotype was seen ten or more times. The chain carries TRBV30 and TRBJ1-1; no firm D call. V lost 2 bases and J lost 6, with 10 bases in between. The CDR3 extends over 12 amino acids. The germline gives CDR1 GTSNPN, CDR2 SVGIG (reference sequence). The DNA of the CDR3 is TGTGCCTGGAGTCGGGTAATTCCTGAAGCTTTCTTT. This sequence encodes CAWSRVIPEAFF.

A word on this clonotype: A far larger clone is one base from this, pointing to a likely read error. The CDR3 reads CASGSLAGHNEQFF. CDR3 nucleotide sequence: TGTGCCAGCGGCTCATTGGCTGGACACAATGAGCAGTTCTTC. The rearrangement links TRBV7-3 to TRBJ2-3; D is undetermined. TRBJ2-1 matches the DNA end more closely, so the J call is doubtful. Germline assignment: CDR1 SGHTA and CDR2 FQGTGA. The CDR3 covers 14 residues.

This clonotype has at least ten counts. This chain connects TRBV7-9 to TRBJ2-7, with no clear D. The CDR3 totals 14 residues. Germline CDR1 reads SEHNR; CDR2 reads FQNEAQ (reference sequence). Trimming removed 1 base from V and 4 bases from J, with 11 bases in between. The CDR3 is CASSLDVRRYEQYF. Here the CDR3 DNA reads TGTGCCAGCAGCTTAGATGTCAGGCGATACGAGCAGTACTTC.

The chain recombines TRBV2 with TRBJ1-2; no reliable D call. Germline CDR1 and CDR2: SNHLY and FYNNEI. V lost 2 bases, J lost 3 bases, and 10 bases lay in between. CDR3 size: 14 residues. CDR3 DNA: TGTGCCAGCAGTGAAACCCCAGGATACTATGGCTACACCTTC. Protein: CASSETPGYYGYTF.